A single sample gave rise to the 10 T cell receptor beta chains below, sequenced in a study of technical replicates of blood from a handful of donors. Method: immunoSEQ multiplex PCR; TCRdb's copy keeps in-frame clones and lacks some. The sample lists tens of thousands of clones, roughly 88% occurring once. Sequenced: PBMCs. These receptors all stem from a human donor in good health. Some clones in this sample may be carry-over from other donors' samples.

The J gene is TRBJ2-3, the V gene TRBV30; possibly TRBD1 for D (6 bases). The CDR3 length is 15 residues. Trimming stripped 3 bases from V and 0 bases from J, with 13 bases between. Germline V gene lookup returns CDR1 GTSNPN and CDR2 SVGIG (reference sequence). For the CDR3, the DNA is TGTGCCTGGAGCACAACAGGGCTTAGCACAGATACGCAGTATTTT. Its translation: CAWSTTGLSTDTQYF.

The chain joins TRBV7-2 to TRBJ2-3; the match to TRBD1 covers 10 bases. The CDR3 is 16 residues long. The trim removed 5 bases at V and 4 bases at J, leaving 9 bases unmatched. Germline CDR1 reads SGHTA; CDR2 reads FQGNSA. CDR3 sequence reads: CASSLLGTGEADTQYF. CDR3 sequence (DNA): TGTGCCAGCAGCCTACTCGGGACAGGGGAGGCAGATACGCAGTATTTT.

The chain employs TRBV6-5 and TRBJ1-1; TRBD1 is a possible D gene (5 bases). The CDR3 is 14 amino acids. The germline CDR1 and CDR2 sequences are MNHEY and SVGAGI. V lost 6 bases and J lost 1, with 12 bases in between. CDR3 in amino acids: CASSRPTENTEAFF. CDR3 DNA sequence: TGTGCCAGCAGCCGACCGACAGAGAACACTGAAGCTTTCTTT.

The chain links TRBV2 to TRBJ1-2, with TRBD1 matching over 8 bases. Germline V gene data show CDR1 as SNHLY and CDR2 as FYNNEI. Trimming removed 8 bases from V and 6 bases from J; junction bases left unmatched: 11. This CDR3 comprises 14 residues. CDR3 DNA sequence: TGTGCCAGCCGCCGCGGGGACAGGAAGGATGGCTACACCTTC. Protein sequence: CASRRGDRKDGYTF.

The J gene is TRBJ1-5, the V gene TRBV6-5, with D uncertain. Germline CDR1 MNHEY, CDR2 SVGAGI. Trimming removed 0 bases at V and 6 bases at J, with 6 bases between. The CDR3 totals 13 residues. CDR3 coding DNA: TGTGCCAGCAGTTACTCCTCGGGTCAGCCCCAGCATTTT. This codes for CASSYSSGQPQHF.

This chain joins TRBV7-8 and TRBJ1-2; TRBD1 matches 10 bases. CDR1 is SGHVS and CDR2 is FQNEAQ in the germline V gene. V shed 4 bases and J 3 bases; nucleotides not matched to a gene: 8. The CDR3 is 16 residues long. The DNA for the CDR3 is TGTGCCAGCAGCTATTGGGTTGGACAGGGGGACTATGGCTACACCTTC. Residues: CASSYWVGQGDYGYTF.

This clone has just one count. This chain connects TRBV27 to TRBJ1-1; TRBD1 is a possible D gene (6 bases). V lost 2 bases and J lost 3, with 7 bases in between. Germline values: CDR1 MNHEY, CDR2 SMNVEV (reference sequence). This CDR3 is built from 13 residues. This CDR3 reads CASSLGQYTEAFF. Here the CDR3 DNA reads TGTGCCAGCAGTTTAGGACAGTACACTGAAGCTTTCTTT.

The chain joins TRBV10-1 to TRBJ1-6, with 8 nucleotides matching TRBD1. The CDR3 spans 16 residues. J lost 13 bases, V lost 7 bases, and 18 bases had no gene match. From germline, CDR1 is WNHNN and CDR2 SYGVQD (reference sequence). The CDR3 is CASTTCPGQGSSPLHF. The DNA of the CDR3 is TGCGCCAGCACGACCTGCCCCGGACAGGGTAGCTCTCCCCTCCACTTT.

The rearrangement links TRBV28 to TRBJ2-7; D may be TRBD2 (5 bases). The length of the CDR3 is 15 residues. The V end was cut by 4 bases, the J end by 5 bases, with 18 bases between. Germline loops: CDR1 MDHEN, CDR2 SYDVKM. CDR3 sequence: CASSSPSGSGHEQYF. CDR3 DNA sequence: TGTGCCAGCAGTTCCCCCTCGGGGAGTGGCCACGAGCAGTACTTC. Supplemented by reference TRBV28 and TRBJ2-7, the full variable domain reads DVKVTQSSRYLVKRTGEKVFLECVQDMDHENMFWYRQDPGLGLRLIYFSYDVKMKEKGDIPEGYSVSREKKERFSLILESASTNQTSMYLCASSSPSGSGHEQYFGPGTRLTVT.

CDR3 nucleotide sequence: TGTGCCAGCAGCTTAGGAGGTGGTGGCTACACCTTC. It yields the protein CASSLGGGGYTF. The chain is built from TRBV11-2 and TRBJ1-2; D not certain. Germline loops: CDR1 SGHAT, CDR2 FQNNGV. CDR3 length: 12 amino acids. V lost 1 base to trimming and J lost 7 bases, with 7 bases between them.